This TCR beta chain was retrieved from a study of blood T cell repertoires in COVID-19. On the study more broadly: Acute and convalescent COVID-19 samples came from the United States, Italy and Spain.

Per the authors' pipeline: The assay estimated nucleated cells by amplifying reference gene primers. TCRdb's table, derived via immunoSEQ multiplex PCR, lists solely in-frame clones and lacks some. Clone size and V and J calls were adopted from that table, with D and trimming inferred from the DNA. The sample has about 230,000 clones; 80% to 85% are singletons. Sequencing was done on a sample of peripheral blood. The sequence was collected from a woman older than 75 with active or convalescent COVID-19.

This CDR3 is CAISTSQGEPYEQYF. In DNA form, the CDR3 reads TGTGCCATCTCGACATCTCAGGGGGAACCCTACGAGCAGTACTTC. The chain carries TRBV10-3 and TRBJ2-7, with 7 bases matching TRBD1. Per the germline V gene, CDR1 is ENHRY and CDR2 is SYGVKD. The CDR3 has 15 residues. V was clipped by 8 bases and J by 2 bases; unmatched bases: 12.